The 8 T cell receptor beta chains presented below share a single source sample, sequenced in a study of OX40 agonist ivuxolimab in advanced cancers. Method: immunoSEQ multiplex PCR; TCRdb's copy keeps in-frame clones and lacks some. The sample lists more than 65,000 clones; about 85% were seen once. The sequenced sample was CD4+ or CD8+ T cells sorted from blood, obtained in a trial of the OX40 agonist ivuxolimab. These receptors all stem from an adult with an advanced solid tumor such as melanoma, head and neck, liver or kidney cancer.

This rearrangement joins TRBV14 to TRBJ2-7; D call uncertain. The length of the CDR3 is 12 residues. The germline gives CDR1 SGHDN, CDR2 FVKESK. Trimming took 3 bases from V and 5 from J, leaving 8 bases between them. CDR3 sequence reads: CASSQVTNEQYF. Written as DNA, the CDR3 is TGTGCCAGCAGCCAGGTTACGAACGAGCAGTACTTC. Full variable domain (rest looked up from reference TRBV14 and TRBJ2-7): EAGVTQFPSHSVIEKGQTVTLRCDPISGHDNLYWYRRVMGKEIKFLLHFVKESKQDESGMPNNRFLAERTGGTYSTLKVQPAELEDSGVYFCASSQVTNEQYFGPGTRLTVT.

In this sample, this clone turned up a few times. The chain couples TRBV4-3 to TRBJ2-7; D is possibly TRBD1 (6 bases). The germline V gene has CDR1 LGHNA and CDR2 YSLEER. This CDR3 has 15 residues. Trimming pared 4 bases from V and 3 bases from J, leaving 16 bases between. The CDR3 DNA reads TGCGCCAGCAGCCCCATAATATCGACAGGCTACGAGCAGTACTTC. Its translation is CASSPIISTGYEQYF.

The CDR3 bases are TGTGCCAGCAGCGAAAGGAGGCTAGCGGGAGTCGGAGAAGAGACCCAGTACTTC. Residues: CASSERRLAGVGEETQYF. The rearrangement links TRBV5-6 to TRBJ2-5, with TRBD2 identical over 10 bases. Germline V gene data show CDR1 as SGHDT and CDR2 as YYEEEE. This CDR3 spans 18 amino acids. Trimming cost V 4 bases and J 3 bases; bases outside gene matches: 15. Variable domain in full (rest from reference TRBV5-6 and TRBJ2-5): DAGVTQSPTHLIKTRGQQVTLRCSPKSGHDTVSWYQQALGQGPQFIFQYYEEEERQRGNFPDRFSGHQFPNYSSELNVNALLLGDSALYLCASSERRLAGVGEETQYFGPGTRLLVL.

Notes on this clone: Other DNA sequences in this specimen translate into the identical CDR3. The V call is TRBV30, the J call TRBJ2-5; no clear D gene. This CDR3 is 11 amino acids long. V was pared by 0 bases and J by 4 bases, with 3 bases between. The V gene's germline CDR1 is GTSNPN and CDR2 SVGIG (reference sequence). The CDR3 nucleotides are TGTGCCTGGAGTGTCAGAGAGACCCAGTACTTC. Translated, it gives CAWSVRETQYF.

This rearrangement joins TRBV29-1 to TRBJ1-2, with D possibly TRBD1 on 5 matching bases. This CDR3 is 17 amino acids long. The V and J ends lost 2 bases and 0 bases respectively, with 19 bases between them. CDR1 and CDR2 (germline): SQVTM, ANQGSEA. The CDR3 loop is CSVEYYLTGETNYGYTF. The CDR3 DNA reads TGCAGCGTTGAATATTATCTTACAGGCGAGACTAACTATGGCTACACCTTC.

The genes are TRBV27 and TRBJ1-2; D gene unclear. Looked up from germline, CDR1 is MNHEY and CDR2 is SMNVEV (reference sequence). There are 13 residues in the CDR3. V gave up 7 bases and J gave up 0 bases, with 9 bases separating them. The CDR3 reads CASKRGANYGYTF. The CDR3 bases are TGTGCCAGCAAACGGGGAGCTAACTATGGCTACACCTTC.

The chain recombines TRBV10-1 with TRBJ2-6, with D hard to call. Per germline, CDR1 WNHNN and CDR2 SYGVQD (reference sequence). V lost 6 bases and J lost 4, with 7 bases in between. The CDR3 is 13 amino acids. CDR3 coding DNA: TGCGCCAGCAGACCCGGAGGGGCCAACGTCCTGACTTTC. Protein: CASRPGGANVLTF.

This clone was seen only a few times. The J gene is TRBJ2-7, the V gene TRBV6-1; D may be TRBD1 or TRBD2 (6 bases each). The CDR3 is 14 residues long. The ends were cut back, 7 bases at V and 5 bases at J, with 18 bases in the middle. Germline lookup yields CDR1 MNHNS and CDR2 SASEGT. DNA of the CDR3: TGTGCCAGCACCGGCCTCGGGGGCATCGACGAGCAGTACTTC. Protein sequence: CASTGLGGIDEQYF.